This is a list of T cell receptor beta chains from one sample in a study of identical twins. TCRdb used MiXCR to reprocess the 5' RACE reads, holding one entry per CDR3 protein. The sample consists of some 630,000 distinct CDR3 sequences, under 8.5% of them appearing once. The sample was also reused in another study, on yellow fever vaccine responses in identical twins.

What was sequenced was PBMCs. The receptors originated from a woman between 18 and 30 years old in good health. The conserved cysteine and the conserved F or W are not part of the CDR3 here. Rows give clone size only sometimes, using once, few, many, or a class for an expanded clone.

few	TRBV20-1	SAPDQGSSGNTIY
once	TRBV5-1	ASIGEGIPEAF
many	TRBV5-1	ASSLDSKNEQF
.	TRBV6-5	ASSSTGQSGRETQY
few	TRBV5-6	ASSLQAVSYNEQF
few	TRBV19	ASTGQFYNEQF
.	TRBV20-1	SAGRDFDYGYT
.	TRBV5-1	ASSSGLAGKYNEQF
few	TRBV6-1	ASRPQGAGNQPQH
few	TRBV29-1	SVYRGLSTEAF
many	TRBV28	ASSPWTSGASETQY
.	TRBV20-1	SAQGAYGYT
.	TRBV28	ASSLLTGAGELF
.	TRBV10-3	AISATTGAQETQY
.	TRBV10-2	ASRGQGLSGELF
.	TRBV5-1	ASSPTQSSYNSPLH
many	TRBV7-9	ASSLGDRGRRY
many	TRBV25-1	ASSGLTSVGGMPYFDNEQF
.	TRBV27	ASSLRAGFYSPLH
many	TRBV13	ASKRTSGGAGSDTQY
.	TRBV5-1	ASSPWDAGGPYEQY
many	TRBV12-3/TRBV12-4	ASSRTGKHGYT
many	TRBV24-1	ATSDPGPGAKYNEQF
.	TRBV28	ASSSARGWTEAF
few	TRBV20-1	SASMGERYNEQF
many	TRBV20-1	SAPKTTGSRNTEAF
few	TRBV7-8	ASSFPGLTDTQY
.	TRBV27	ASSAYLGGSSGANVLT
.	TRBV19	ASRMTSNTYEQY
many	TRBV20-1	SASDRVRGTEAF
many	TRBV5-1	ASRGSSQETQY
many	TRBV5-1	ASSLAPSGVGETQY
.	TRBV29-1	SVDGGGSDTQY
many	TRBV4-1	ASSQLDLGFTDTQY
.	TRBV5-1	ASSQTGGRPYNEQF
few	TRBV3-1	ASSPPDRLAATDTQY
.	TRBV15	ATSTQRDTQY
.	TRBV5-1	ASDNTEAF
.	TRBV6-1	ASSKGQSSTDTQY
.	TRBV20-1	SARTDREYEQY
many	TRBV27	ASTFSIFDTQY
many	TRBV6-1	ASSKTGTGYNSPLH
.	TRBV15	ATSRGGRDGNNEQF
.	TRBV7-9	ASSPGLVFNEQF
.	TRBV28	ASSSSGTGGDEQY
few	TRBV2	ASSEDGAGAAYGYT
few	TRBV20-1	SARHSFNTEAF
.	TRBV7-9	ASSSVLRGAEETQY
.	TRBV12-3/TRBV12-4	ASSTRTAPTGTEAF
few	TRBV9	ASSRFMSTDTQY
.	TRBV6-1	ASSEEGRIYNEQF
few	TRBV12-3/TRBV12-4	ASSLSESGYT
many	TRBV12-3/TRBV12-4	ASSLGQLNTEAF
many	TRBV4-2	ARGTHTYEQY
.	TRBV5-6	ASGPGLVGGRLNEQF
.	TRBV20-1	SARTISGDEETQY
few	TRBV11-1	ASSPLARQGFEAYNEQF